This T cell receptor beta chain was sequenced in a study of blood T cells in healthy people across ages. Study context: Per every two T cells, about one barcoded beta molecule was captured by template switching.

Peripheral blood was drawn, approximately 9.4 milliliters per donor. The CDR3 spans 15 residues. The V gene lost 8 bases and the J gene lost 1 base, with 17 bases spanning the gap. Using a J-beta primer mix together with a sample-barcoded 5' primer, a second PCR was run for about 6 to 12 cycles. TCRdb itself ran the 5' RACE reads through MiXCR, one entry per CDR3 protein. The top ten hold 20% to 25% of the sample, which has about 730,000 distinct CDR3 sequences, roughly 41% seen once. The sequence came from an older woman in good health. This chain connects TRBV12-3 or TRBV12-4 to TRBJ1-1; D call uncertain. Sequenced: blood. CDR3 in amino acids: CASRPRSGANTEAFF. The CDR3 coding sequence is TGTGCCAGCCGCCCCCGCTCGGGCGCGAACACTGAAGCTTTCTTT.